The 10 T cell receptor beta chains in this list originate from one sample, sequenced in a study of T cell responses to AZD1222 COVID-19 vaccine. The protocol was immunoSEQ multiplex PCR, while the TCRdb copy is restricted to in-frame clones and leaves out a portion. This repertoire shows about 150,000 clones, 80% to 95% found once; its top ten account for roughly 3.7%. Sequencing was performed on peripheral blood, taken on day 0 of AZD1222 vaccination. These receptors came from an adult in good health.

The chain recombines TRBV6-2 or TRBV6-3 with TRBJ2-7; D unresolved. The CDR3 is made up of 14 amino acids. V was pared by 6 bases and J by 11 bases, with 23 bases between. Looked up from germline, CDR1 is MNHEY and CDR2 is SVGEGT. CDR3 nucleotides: TGTGCCAGCAGCCGACCCCCCCCTCAAGTATTGGAGTACTTC. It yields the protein CASSRPPPQVLEYF.

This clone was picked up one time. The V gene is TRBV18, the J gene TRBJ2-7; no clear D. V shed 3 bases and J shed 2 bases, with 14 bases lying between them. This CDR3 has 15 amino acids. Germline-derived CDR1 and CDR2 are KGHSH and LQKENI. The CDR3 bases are TGTGCCAGCTCACCCGGGTCAAGGGTTACCTACGAGCAGTACTTC. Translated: CASSPGSRVTYEQYF.

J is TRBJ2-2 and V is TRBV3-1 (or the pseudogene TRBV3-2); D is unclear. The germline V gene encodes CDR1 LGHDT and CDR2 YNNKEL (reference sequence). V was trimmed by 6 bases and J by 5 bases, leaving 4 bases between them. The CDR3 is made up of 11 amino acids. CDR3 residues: CASRRTGELFF. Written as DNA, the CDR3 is TGTGCCAGCAGACGGACCGGGGAGCTGTTTTTT.

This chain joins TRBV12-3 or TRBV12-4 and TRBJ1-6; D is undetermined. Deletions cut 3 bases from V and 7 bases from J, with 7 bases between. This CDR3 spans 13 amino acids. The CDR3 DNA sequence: TGTGCCAGCAGTTTTAACGGGAATTCACCCCTCCACTTT. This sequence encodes CASSFNGNSPLHF.

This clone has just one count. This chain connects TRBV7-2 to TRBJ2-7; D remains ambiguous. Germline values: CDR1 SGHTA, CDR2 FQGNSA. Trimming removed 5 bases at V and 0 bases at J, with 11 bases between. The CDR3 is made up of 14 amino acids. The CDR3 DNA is TGTGCCAGCAGCATTATGGGGATCTCCTACGAGCAGTACTTC. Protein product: CASSIMGISYEQYF.

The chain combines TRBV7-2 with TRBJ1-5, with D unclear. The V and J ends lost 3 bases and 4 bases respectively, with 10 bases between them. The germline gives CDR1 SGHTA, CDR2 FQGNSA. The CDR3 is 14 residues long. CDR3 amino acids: CASSFAGPNQPQHF. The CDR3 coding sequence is TGTGCCAGCAGCTTTGCCGGGCCAAATCAGCCCCAGCATTTT.

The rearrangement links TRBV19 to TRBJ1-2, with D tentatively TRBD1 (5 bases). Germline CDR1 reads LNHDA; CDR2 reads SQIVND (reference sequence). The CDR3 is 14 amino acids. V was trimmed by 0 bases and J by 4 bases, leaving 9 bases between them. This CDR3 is CASSIDQGSYGYTF. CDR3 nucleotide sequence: TGTGCCAGTAGTATAGATCAGGGAAGCTATGGCTACACCTTC. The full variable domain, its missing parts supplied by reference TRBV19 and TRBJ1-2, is DGGITQSPKYLFRKEGQNVTLSCEQNLNHDAMYWYRQDPGQGLRLIYYSQIVNDFQKGDIAEGYSVSREKKESFPLTVTSAQKNPTAFYLCASSIDQGSYGYTFGSGTRLTVV.

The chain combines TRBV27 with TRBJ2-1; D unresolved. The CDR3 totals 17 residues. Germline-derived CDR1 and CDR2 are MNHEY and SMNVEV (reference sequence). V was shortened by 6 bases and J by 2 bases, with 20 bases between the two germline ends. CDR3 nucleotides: TGTGCCAGCAGCCCTATCGACCGGGCCCTGGCCTACAATGAGCAGTTCTTC. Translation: CASSPIDRALAYNEQFF.

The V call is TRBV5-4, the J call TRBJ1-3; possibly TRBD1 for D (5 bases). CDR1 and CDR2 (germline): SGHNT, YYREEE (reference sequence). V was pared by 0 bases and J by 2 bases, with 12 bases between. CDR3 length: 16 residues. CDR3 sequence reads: CASSLAGAGTGNTIYF. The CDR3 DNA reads TGTGCCAGCAGCTTGGCTGGGGCAGGGACTGGAAACACCATATATTTT.

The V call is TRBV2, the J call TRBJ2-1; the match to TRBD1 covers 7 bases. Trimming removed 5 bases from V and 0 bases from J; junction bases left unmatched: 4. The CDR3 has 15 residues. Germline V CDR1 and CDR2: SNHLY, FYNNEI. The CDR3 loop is CASSLDRVSYNEQFF. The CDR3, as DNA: TGTGCCAGCAGTCTAGACAGGGTCTCCTACAATGAGCAGTTCTTC.